The entry below gives a single TCR beta chain sequence along with its context. Germline values: CDR1 SQVTM, CDR2 ANQGSEA. V lost 4 bases, J lost 3 bases, and 3 bases stayed unmatched. The CDR3 is 14 amino acids. Original processing methods: Nucleated cell counts were estimated from reference gene primer amplification. Sequenced by immunoSEQ multiplex PCR; TCRdb stores in-frame clones only, minus some. V, J and clone size reflect that table, while D and trimming were determined from the DNA. This table has over 250,000 clones, roughly 90% appearing once. Seattle-derived patients entered the study during active infection and were followed longitudinally. This specimen comes from a study of blood T cell repertoires in COVID-19. On the study more broadly: The United States, Italy and Spain provided the acute and convalescent COVID-19 samples. T cells, B-cell-depleted T cells, or PBMCs supplied cDNA or gDNA.

The sequence was collected from a woman aged 70-85 years with COVID-19, enrolled during active disease. This rearrangement joins TRBV29-1 to TRBJ2-3; TRBD1 matches 11 bases. Sequences were obtained from peripheral blood. CDR3 loop: CSVARDRGTDTQYF. In DNA, the CDR3 is TGCAGCGTTGCCCGGGACAGGGGGACAGATACGCAGTATTTT.